These 18 T cell receptor beta chains share one sample of origin, sequenced in a study of T cells in narcolepsy (dated by TCRdb to the late 2010s). Library creation used the immunoSEQ multiplex PCR assay. Not all clones reach the TCRdb copy of this immuneACCESS table, which keeps in-frame sequences only. Checked studies attribute under half of the gap to unresolved V genes and leave the rest unexplained. This sample is represented by 15,000 or so clones; roughly two thirds of them were singletons. The ten largest clones capture 14% of the sample. The sequenced material came from CD45RA- memory CD8+ T cells from PBMCs. According to the study, the label for this sample's cell subset or site signals: memory T cells sorted ex vivo from peripheral blood. These receptor sequences come from a human donor with narcolepsy.

This clone ranks as medium-sized. V usage is TRBV28 and J usage is TRBJ2-3, with TRBD1 matching over 9 bases. The length of the CDR3 is 16 residues. The trim removed 3 bases at V and 2 bases at J, leaving 6 bases unmatched. Germline lookup yields CDR1 MDHEN and CDR2 SYDVKM. CDR3 sequence: CASSFWTGVPTDTQYF. CDR3 in DNA: TGTGCCAGCAGTTTTTGGACAGGGGTCCCCACAGATACGCAGTATTTT.

This clone appeared a single time. Here the CDR3 DNA reads TGTGCCAGCAGTTGGGACAGGGGACAAGAGACCCAGTACTTC. This sequence encodes CASSWDRGQETQYF. The J gene is TRBJ2-5, the V gene TRBV2; the match to TRBD1 covers 10 bases. Per germline, CDR1 SNHLY and CDR2 FYNNEI. This CDR3 spans 14 amino acids. Trimming took 5 bases from V and 2 from J; bases not matched to a gene: 2.

V gene TRBV16 combines with J gene TRBJ1-5, with D possibly being TRBD1 (5 bases). The CDR3 runs 16 residues. CDR1 is KGHSY, CDR2 FQNENV, per germline. Deletions cut 4 bases from V and 0 bases from J, with 13 bases between. CDR3 in amino acids: CASSRIGTDSNQPQHF. The CDR3, as DNA: TGTGCCAGCAGCCGAATCGGGACCGATAGCAATCAGCCCCAGCATTTT.

Regarding this clone: Other DNA sequences in the sample encode the same CDR3. The CDR3 loop reads CASSQARTGGTEAFF. CDR3 nucleotides: TGTGCCAGCAGCCAGGCCCGGACAGGGGGCACTGAAGCTTTCTTT. The chain couples TRBV4-2 to TRBJ1-1; 10 positions agree with TRBD1. With 3 bases clipped from V and 4 bases from J, the junction kept 5 bases outside the gene matches. CDR3 length: 15 amino acids. Germline assignment: CDR1 LGHNA and CDR2 YNFKEQ.

This chain uses TRBV27 with TRBJ1-1; D is ambiguous. CDR1 MNHEY and CDR2 SMNVEV come from the germline V gene (reference sequence). Trimming pared 4 bases from V and 4 bases from J, leaving 13 bases between. The CDR3 length is 14 residues. The CDR3 bases are TGTGCCAGCAGTTCCCCCATTAGGGCCACTGAAGCTTTCTTT. Translating it yields CASSSPIRATEAFF.

The chain carries TRBV6-5 and TRBJ1-2; a weak D match, TRBD1 (6 bases). Germline CDR1 is MNHEY and CDR2 is SVGAGI. Deletions cut 5 bases from V and 3 bases from J, with 16 bases between. CDR3 size: 15 residues. The CDR3 spells CASSISRTADYGYTF. Here the CDR3 DNA reads TGTGCCAGCAGTATTTCCCGGACAGCCGACTATGGCTACACCTTC.

This clone has only one observation. The J gene is TRBJ2-7, the V gene TRBV4-2, with a weak D call TRBD1 (5 bases). CDR3 length: 13 amino acids. The V end was cut by 5 bases, the J end by 3 bases, with 11 bases between. Germline V CDR1 and CDR2: LGHNA, YNFKEQ. The CDR3 DNA reads as TGTGCCAGCAGCGCGGACACCGACTACGAGCAGTACTTC. Protein: CASSADTDYEQYF.

The V gene is TRBV6-4, the J gene TRBJ1-2; D is unresolved. Trimming left V 6 bases short and J 2 bases short, with 16 bases between. The CDR3 consists of 15 residues. CDR1 and CDR2 from the germline V gene are MRHNA and SNTAGT. The CDR3 loop reads CASSPSGRLNYGYTF. The DNA of the CDR3 is TGTGCCAGCAGCCCCTCCGGACGGTTAAACTATGGCTACACCTTC.

CDR3 sequence reads: CASSLLGPGEKLFF. For the CDR3, the DNA is TGTGCCAGCAGTTTACTGGGTCCTGGGGAAAAACTGTTTTTT. V gene TRBV28 combines with J gene TRBJ1-4; no clear D. The germline V gene encodes CDR1 MDHEN and CDR2 SYDVKM. CDR3 length equals 14 residues. V was cut by 2 bases and J by 8 bases, with 12 bases left in between.

The chain recombines TRBV5-5 with TRBJ1-5; D gene uncertain. CDR1 is SGHKS, CDR2 YYEKEE, per germline (reference sequence). The CDR3 spans 16 residues. The germline V and J ends were trimmed by 0 bases and 1 base, with 11 bases remaining between them. CDR3 DNA: TGTGCCAGCAGCTTGGCGACGGCGGGGAGCAATCAGCCCCAGCATTTT. Translation gives CASSLATAGSNQPQHF.

The chain has TRBV9 and TRBJ2-3; 7 nucleotides align to TRBD2. V shed 5 bases and J 4 bases; nucleotides not matched to a gene: 16. In germline, CDR1 is SGDLS, CDR2 YYNGEE. There are 17 residues in the CDR3. Here the CDR3 reads CASSGSPRREMADTQYF. CDR3 bases: TGTGCCAGCAGTGGTAGTCCAAGGCGGGAGATGGCAGATACGCAGTATTTT.

V usage is TRBV5-3 and J usage is TRBJ2-1, with no clear D. TRBV5-3 is identified as an open reading frame with a role that is uncertain. With 0 bases removed from V and 9 bases from J, the gap between germline ends came to 4 bases. The length of the CDR3 is 11 residues. The CDR3 is CARSLAGEQFF. DNA of the CDR3: TGTGCCAGAAGCTTGGCGGGTGAGCAGTTCTTC.

This chain uses TRBV6-6 with TRBJ2-3, with D hard to call. Germline values: CDR1 MNHNY, CDR2 SVGAGI (reference sequence). V was pared by 8 bases and J by 2 bases, with 8 bases between. The CDR3 runs 12 residues. CDR3 sequence: CASCWDTDTQYF. The CDR3 coding sequence is TGTGCCAGCTGCTGGGACACAGATACGCAGTATTTT.

The chain joins TRBV27 to TRBJ1-1; the D gene is possibly TRBD1 (6 bases). CDR1 is MNHEY and CDR2 is SMNVEV in the germline V gene (reference sequence). The V gene lost 5 bases and the J gene lost 8 bases, with 12 bases spanning the gap. This CDR3 contains 12 residues. CDR3 amino acids: CASSARTEEAFF. The CDR3 DNA reads as TGTGCCAGCAGTGCCCGGACAGAAGAAGCTTTCTTT.

This chain joins TRBV2 and TRBJ1-5, with a tentative D call TRBD1 (5 bases). The germline gives CDR1 SNHLY, CDR2 FYNNEI. This CDR3 is 14 amino acids long. Trimming left V 4 bases short and J 1 base short, with 8 bases between. CDR3 in DNA: TGTGCCAGCAGTGTGTGGGGGAGCAATCAGCCCCAGCATTTT. It encodes CASSVWGSNQPQHF.

The chain uses TRBV9 and TRBJ1-3; D gene uncertain. This CDR3 region has 15 residues. Per germline, CDR1 SGDLS and CDR2 YYNGEE. Trimming cost V 3 bases and J 0 bases, with 10 bases left between them. Here the CDR3 reads CASSADGDSGNTIYF. CDR3 nucleotide sequence: TGTGCCAGCAGCGCGGACGGAGACTCTGGAAACACCATATATTTT.

This clone was counted only a few times. CDR3 sequence: CASTEAGGDETQYF. The CDR3 DNA sequence: TGTGCCAGCACCGAAGCGGGGGGGGATGAGACCCAGTACTTC. This chain joins TRBV6-5 and TRBJ2-5; 10 positions agree with TRBD2. Germline V gene sequence: CDR1 MNHEY, CDR2 SVGAGI. This CDR3 is 14 amino acids long. Losses at the gene ends were 7 bases for V and 5 bases for J; bases not matched to a gene: 7.

The chain employs TRBV6-6 and TRBJ1-5; D unresolved. The germline V gene has CDR1 MNHNY and CDR2 SVGAGI (reference sequence). Trimming left V 0 bases short and J 4 bases short, with 13 bases between. The length of the CDR3 is 16 residues. The CDR3 loop is CASSYSRQVLNQPQHF. In nucleotides, the CDR3 is TGTGCCAGCAGTTACTCGAGGCAGGTACTTAATCAGCCCCAGCATTTT.